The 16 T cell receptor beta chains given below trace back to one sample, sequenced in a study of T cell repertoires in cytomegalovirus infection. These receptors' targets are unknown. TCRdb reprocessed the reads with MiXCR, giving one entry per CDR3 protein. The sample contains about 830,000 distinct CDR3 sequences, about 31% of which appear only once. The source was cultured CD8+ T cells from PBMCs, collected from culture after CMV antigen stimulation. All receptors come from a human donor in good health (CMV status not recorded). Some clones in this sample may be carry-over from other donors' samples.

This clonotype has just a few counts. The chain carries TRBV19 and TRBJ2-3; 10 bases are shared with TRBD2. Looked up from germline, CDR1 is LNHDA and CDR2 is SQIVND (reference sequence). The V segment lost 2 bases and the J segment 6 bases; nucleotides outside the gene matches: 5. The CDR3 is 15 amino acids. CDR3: CASSITSGNGDTQYF. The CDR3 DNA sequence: TGTGCCAGTAGTATAACTAGCGGGAACGGGGATACGCAGTATTTT.

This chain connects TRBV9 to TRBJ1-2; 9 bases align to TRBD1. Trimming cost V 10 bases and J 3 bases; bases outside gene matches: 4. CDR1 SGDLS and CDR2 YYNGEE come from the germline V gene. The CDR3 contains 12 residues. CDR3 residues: CASQGADYGYTF. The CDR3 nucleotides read TGTGCCTCACAGGGGGCTGACTATGGCTACACCTTC. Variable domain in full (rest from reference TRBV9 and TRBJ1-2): DSGVTQTPKHLITATGQRVTLRCSPRSGDLSVYWYQQSLDQGLQFLIQYYNGEERAKGNILERFSAQQFPDLHSELNLSSLELGDSALYFCASQGADYGYTFGSGTRLTVV.

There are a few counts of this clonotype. The CDR3 protein is CASSLEGQGLLGELFF. The DNA of the CDR3 is TGTGCCAGCAGCTTGGAGGGACAGGGGCTTCTCGGGGAGCTGTTTTTT. The chain links TRBV5-6 to TRBJ2-2; 10 bases line up with TRBD1. Germline values: CDR1 SGHDT, CDR2 YYEEEE. Unmatched junction bases numbered 6, after V lost 0 bases and J lost 7 bases. The CDR3 is 16 residues long. Using reference TRBV5-6 and TRBJ2-2 for the parts outside the CDR3, the full variable domain is DAGVTQSPTHLIKTRGQQVTLRCSPKSGHDTVSWYQQALGQGPQFIFQYYEEEERQRGNFPDRFSGHQFPNYSSELNVNALLLGDSALYLCASSLEGQGLLGELFFGEGSRLTVL.

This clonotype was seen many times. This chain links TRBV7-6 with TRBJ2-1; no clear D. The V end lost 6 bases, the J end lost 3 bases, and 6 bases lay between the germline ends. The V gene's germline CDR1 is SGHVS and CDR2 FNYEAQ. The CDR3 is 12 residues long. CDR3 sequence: CASSPRYNEQFF. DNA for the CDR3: TGTGCCAGCAGTCCCCGCTACAATGAGCAGTTCTTC.

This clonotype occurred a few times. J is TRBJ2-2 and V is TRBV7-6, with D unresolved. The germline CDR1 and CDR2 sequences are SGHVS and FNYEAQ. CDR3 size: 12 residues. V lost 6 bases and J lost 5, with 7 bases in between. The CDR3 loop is CASRLLTGELFF. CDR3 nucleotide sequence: TGTGCCAGCAGATTACTGACCGGGGAGCTGTTTTTT.

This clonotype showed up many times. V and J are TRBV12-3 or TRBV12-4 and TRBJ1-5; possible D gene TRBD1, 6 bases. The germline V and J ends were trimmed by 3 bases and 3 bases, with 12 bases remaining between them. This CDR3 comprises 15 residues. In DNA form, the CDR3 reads TGTGCCAGCAGTTTGGGGGGCGGGTTCAATCAGCCCCAGCATTTT. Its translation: CASSLGGGFNQPQHF.

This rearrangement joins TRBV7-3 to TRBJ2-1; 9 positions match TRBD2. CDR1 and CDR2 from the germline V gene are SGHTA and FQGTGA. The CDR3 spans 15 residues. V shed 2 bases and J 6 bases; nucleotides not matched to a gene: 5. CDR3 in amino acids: CASSLGGGAINEQFF. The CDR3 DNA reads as TGTGCCAGCAGCTTAGGCGGGGGGGCAATCAATGAGCAGTTCTTC.

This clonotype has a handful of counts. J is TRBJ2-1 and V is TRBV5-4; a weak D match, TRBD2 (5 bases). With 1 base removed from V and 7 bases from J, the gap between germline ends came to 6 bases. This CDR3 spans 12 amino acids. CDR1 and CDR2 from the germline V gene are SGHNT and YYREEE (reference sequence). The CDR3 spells CASSLWENEQFF. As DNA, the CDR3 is TGTGCCAGCAGCTTGTGGGAGAATGAGCAGTTCTTC.

Here the CDR3 DNA reads TGCGCCAGCAGCCAAGTGGCCAGGGAAGAGGCTGGTAATGAAAAACTGTTTTTT. Its translation is CASSQVAREEAGNEKLFF. This chain uses TRBV4-3 with TRBJ1-4, with D tentatively TRBD1 (5 bases). Trimming removed 1 base from V and 4 bases from J, with 19 bases in between. Germline V gives CDR1 LGHNA, CDR2 YSLEER. The CDR3 has 18 residues.

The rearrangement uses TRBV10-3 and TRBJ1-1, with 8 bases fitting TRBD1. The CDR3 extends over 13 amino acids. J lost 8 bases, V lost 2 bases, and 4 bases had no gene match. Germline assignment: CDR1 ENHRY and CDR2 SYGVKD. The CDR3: CAISELDRAEAFF. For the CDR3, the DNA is TGTGCCATCAGTGAGCTGGACAGGGCGGAAGCTTTCTTT.

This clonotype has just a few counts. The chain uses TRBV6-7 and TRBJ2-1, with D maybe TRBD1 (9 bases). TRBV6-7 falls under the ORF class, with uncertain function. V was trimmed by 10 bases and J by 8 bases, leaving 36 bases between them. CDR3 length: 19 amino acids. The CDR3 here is CAIRGGETAGLRDRDEQFF. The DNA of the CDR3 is TGTGCCATCCGGGGGGGGGAGACGGCCGGACTACGGGACAGGGATGAGCAGTTCTTC.

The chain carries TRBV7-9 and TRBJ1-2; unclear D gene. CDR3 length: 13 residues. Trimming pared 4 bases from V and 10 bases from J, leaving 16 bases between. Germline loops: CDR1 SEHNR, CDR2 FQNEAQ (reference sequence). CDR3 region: CASSSADSEDYTF. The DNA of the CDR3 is TGTGCCAGCAGCTCCGCAGACTCGGAAGACTACACCTTC.

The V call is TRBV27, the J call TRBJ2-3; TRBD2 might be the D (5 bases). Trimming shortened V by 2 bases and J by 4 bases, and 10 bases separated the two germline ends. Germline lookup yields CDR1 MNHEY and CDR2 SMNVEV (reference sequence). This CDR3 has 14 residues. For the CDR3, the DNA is TGTGCCAGCAGTTTAGCGGGCCCCCCAGATACGCAGTATTTT. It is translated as CASSLAGPPDTQYF.

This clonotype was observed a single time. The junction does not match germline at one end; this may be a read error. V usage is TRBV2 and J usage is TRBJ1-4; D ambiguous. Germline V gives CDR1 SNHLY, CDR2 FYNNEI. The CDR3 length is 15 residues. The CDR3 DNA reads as TGTGTCAGCCTTCACGGGCGGAGGCCTAATGAAAAACTGTTTTTT. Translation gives CVSLHGRRPNEKLFF.

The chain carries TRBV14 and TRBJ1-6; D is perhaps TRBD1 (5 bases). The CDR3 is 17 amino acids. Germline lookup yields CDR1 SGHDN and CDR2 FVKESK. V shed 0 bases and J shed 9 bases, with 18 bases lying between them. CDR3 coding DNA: TGTGCCAGCAGCCAAGAGGAGATAGGGGTTGGGCGTTCACCCCTCCACTTT. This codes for CASSQEEIGVGRSPLHF.

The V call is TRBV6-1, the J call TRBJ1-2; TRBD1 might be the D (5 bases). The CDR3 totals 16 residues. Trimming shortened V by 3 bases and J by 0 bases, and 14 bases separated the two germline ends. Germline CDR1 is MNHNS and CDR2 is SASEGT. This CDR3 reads CASSEARGFSNYGYTF. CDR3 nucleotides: TGTGCCAGCAGTGAGGCCCGGGGGTTTTCTAACTATGGCTACACCTTC.